This T cell receptor (beta chain) is from a study of blood T cell repertoires in COVID-19. Overall study: Sample material is recorded as cDNA or gDNA derived from T cells, B-cell-depleted T cells, or PBMCs.

Only one count was recorded for this clone. The CDR3 has 15 residues. V shed 2 bases, J shed 2 bases, and the junction held 1 base outside the gene matches. Germline loops: CDR1 SGDLS, CDR2 YYNGEE. Authors' data handling: For nucleated cells, counts were estimated from reference gene primer amplification. The assay was immunoSEQ multiplex PCR, and TCRdb's table has in-frame clones only and misses some. The DNA gave D and trimming, while V, J and clone size come from that table. The data show 250,000 to 300,000 clones, roughly 89% seen once. Source material: peripheral blood. The V and J genes are TRBV9 and TRBJ2-2; the match to TRBD1 covers 9 bases. The clonotype comes from a woman aged 60-75 years with COVID-19, enrolled during active disease. CDR3 DNA: TGTGCCAGCAGCGTGACAGGGGGAAACACCGGGGAGCTGTTTTTT. Amino acids: CASSVTGGNTGELFF.